This T cell receptor (beta chain) was sequenced in a study of blood T cell repertoires in COVID-19. V lost 8 bases, J lost 5 bases, and 4 bases stayed unmatched. Germline V lookup: CDR1 LNHDA, CDR2 SQIVND (reference sequence). This CDR3 is 13 amino acids long. Profiled with immunoSEQ multiplex PCR; TCRdb holds only in-frame clones, not every one. This table has 100,000 or so clones, 92% appearing once. Sequences were obtained from peripheral blood. This TCR was recovered from a man aged 45-60 years with active COVID-19. The chain couples TRBV19 to TRBJ2-2; TRBD1 aligns across 8 bases. The CDR3 DNA follows: TGTGCCAGTGGACAGGGTGGGACCGGGGAGCTGTTTTTT. Translated: CASGQGGTGELFF.